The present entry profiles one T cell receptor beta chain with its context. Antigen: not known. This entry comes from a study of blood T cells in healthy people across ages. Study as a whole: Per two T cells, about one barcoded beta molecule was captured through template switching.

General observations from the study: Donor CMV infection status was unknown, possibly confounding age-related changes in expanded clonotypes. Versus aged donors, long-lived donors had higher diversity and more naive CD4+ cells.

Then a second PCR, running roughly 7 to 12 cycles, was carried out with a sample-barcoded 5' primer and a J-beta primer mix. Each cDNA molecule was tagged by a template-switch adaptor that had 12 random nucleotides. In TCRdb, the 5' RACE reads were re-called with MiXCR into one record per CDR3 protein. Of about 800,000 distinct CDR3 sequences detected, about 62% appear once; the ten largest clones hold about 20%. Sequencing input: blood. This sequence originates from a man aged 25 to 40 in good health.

CDR3 in amino acids: CASSLVDRYEQYF. Here the CDR3 DNA reads TGTGCCAGCAGCTTGGTAGACCGCTACGAGCAGTACTTC. This chain connects TRBV5-6 to TRBJ2-4; D remains unclear. The closer fit of TRBJ2-7 to the DNA end suggests the J call may be wrong. From germline, CDR1 is SGHDT and CDR2 YYEEEE. This CDR3 region has 13 residues.